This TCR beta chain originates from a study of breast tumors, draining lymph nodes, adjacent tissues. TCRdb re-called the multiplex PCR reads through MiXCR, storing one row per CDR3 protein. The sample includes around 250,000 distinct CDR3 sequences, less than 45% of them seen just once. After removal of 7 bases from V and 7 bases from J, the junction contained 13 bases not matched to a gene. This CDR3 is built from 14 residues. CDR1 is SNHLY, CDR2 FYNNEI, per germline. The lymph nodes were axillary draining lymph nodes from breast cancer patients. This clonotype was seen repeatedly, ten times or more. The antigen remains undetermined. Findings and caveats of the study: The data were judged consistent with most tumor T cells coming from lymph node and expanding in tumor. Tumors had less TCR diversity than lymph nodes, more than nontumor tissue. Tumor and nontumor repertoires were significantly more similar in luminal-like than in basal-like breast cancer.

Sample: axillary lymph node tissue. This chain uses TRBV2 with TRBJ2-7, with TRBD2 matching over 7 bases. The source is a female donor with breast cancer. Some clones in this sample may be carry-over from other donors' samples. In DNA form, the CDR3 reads TGTGCCAGCAACGGTGGGAGCGGGATAGGAGAGCAGTACTTC. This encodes CASNGGSGIGEQYF. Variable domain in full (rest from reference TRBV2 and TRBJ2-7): EPEVTQTPSHQVTQMGQEVILRCVPISNHLYFYWYRQILGQKVEFLVSFYNNEISEKSEIFDDQFSVERPDGSNFTLKIRSTKLEDSAMYFCASNGGSGIGEQYFGPGTRLTVT.